Listed below are T cell receptor beta chains from one sample, sequenced in a study of blood T cell repertoires in COVID-19. Profiled with immunoSEQ multiplex PCR; TCRdb holds only in-frame clones, not every one. The sample contains approximately 300,000 clones, 85% to 90% of which appear only once. The specimen was PBMCs or T cells enriched from blood (not recorded which). The receptors derive from a woman between 18 and 30 years old with acute COVID-19. The CDR3 runs from the conserved cysteine through the conserved F or W. A D gene is named only where the DNA matches it firmly. Clone size appears in some rows only: once, few, many, or a class for an expanded clone.

J gene | clone size | D gene | V gene | CDR3 DNA | CDR3 protein
TRBJ2-7 | . | TRBD2 | TRBV2 | TGTGCCAGCATGCACACCACCGGGACTATTTCCTACGAGCAGTACTTC | CASMHTTGTISYEQYF
TRBJ2-5 | few | TRBD2 | TRBV5-1 | TGCGCCAGCAGCTTAGAAGCGGGAGGGCAAGAGACCCAGTACTTC | CASSLEAGGQETQYF
TRBJ1-5 | . | TRBD1 | TRBV5-4 | TGTGCCAGCAGCCCCGGGACAGGGGGCAGCAATCAGCCCCAGCATTTT | CASSPGTGGSNQPQHF
TRBJ1-2 | . | TRBD1 | TRBV4-2 | TGTGCCAGCAGGCAAGACCTGACAGGGGCTAAAGCTAACTATGGCTACACCTTC | CASRQDLTGAKANYGYTF
TRBJ2-7 | . | TRBD2 | TRBV6-5 | TGTGCCAGCATTCCGGGACTAGCGGTCTCCTACGAGCAGTACTTC | CASIPGLAVSYEQYF
TRBJ2-1 | . | TRBD2 | TRBV7-9 | TGTGCCAGCAGCTTCCCGACTAGCGGAGAGCAGTTCTTC | CASSFPTSGEQFF
TRBJ1-1 | . | . | TRBV3-1/TRBV3-2 | TGTGCCAGCAGCCAAGTCAGGAACACTGAAGCTTTCTTT | CASSQVRNTEAFF
TRBJ2-2 | . | . | TRBV6-5 | TGTGCCAGCAGTTACACAGGGATCACCGGGGAGCTGTTTTTT | CASSYTGITGELFF
TRBJ2-1 | . | TRBD2 | TRBV19 | TGTGCCAGTAGCTTTACTTCCGAAATTCGGACTAGCGGGAGCAATGAGCAGTTCTTC | CASSFTSEIRTSGSNEQFF
TRBJ2-5 | . | TRBD2 | TRBV11-3 | TGTGCCAGCAGCTTAGTTGCGGGAGGGGAGACCCAGTACTTC | CASSLVAGGETQYF
TRBJ2-7 | . | . | TRBV3-1/TRBV3-2 | TGTGCCAGCAGCTCCACAGGGGGGGCCTACGAGCAGTACTTC | CASSSTGGAYEQYF
TRBJ2-7 | . | TRBD2 | TRBV15 | TGTGCCACCAGCAGAGAGGGACTAGCGGAGACCTACGAGCAGTACTTC | CATSREGLAETYEQYF
TRBJ2-7 | . | . | TRBV5-4 | TGTGCCAGCATGCGAGACTTATGGCAGGGGGGCGACGAGCAGTACTTC | CASMRDLWQGGDEQYF
TRBJ2-7 | . | TRBD2 | TRBV9 | TGTGCCAGCAGCGTAGGGCTAGCGGGGAACGAGCAGTACTTC | CASSVGLAGNEQYF
TRBJ2-7 | . | TRBD1 | TRBV18 | TGTGCCAGCTCACCACTCCGACCGGGACAGGGGTTCCACGAGCAGTACTTC | CASSPLRPGQGFHEQYF
TRBJ2-1 | . | . | TRBV23-1 | TGCGCCAGCAGGGTCGAGGAACGAAAGGACTCCTACAATGAGCAGTTCTTC | CASRVEERKDSYNEQFF
TRBJ1-1 | few | TRBD1 | TRBV7-9 | TGTGCCAGCAGCTTAGACAGGGGGCTGTCTGCTTTCTTT | CASSLDRGLSAFF
TRBJ1-3 | few | . | TRBV12-3/TRBV12-4 | TGTGCCAGCAGTTTTCCCCAGGGAAACACCATATATTTT | CASSFPQGNTIYF
TRBJ2-3 | . | TRBD2 | TRBV18 | TGTGCCAGCTCAACACGGGATCAGGGAGGGACAGATACGCAGTATTTT | CASSTRDQGGTDTQYF
TRBJ2-7 | . | TRBD2 | TRBV28 | TGTGCCAGCAGTTCCCCTAGCGGGAGAGGTTACGAGCAGTACTTC | CASSSPSGRGYEQYF
TRBJ2-3 | . | TRBD2 | TRBV29-1 | TGCAGCGGACGACTAGCGGGGGGCACAGATACGCAGTATTTT | CSGRLAGGTDTQYF
TRBJ2-7 | . | TRBD1 | TRBV3-1/TRBV3-2 | TGTGCCAGCAGCTCCTCACAGGGGGCCACCTACGAGCAGTACTTC | CASSSSQGATYEQYF
TRBJ1-1 | . | . | TRBV7-2 | TGTGCCAGCAGCTTATCGGACACTGAAGCTTTCTTT | CASSLSDTEAFF
TRBJ1-1 | . | . | TRBV28 | TGTGCCAGCACAGGAAACACTGAAGCTTTCTTT | CASTGNTEAFF
TRBJ1-2 | . | . | TRBV28 | TGTGCCAGCAGTTTATTTTTCGGGGACTATGGCTACACCTTC | CASSLFFGDYGYTF
TRBJ1-2 | . | . | TRBV11-3 | TGTGCCAGCAGCTTGGGCAGGAACTATGGCTACACCTTC | CASSLGRNYGYTF
TRBJ2-5 | . | TRBD2 | TRBV28 | TGTGCCAGCAGCCTTAGCGGGAGATACAAGGAGACCCAGTACTTC | CASSLSGRYKETQYF
TRBJ2-2 | once | TRBD2 | TRBV3-1/TRBV3-2 | TGTGCCAGCAGCCAAGATAGCGGGAGGGCCGGGGAGCTGTTTTTT | CASSQDSGRAGELFF
TRBJ2-1 | . | . | TRBV21-1 | TGTGCCAGCAGAACAATACAGGGCAATGAGCAGTTCTTC | CASRTIQGNEQFF
TRBJ1-1 | . | . | TRBV6-5 | TGTGCCAGCACCCCGGGGGTTAGGTCTGAAGCTTTCTTT | CASTPGVRSEAFF
TRBJ1-5 | . | . | TRBV19 | TGTGCCAGTAGTACCTCGGGGGGCAATCAGCCCCAGCATTTT | CASSTSGGNQPQHF
TRBJ2-6 | . | . | TRBV5-5 | TGTGCCAGGGCAGGAGGGGCCAACGTCCTGACTTTC | CARAGGANVLTF
TRBJ2-5 | . | TRBD1 | TRBV2 | TGTGCCAGCAGTTATCTTACAGGGGGAGAGACCCAGTACTTC | CASSYLTGGETQYF
TRBJ2-7 | few | . | TRBV10-1 | TGCGCCAGCAGTGAGAATCCAGGTTACGAGCAGTACTTC | CASSENPGYEQYF
TRBJ1-6 | . | . | TRBV6-5 | TGTGCCAGCAGTTCCGTGAATTCACCCCTCCACTTT | CASSSVNSPLHF
TRBJ2-1 | . | TRBD2 | TRBV4-2 | TGTGCCAGCAGCCAAGAATTCCGATTGGGGGGGGGCAATGAGCAGTTCTTC | CASSQEFRLGGGNEQFF
TRBJ1-3 | . | . | TRBV12-5 | TGTGCTAGTGGTTTGGTACCTGGCACACACTCTGGAAACACCATATATTTT | CASGLVPGTHSGNTIYF
TRBJ1-6 | . | . | TRBV7-8 | TGTGCCAGCAGCTCGAATTCACCCCTCCACTTT | CASSSNSPLHF
TRBJ2-2 | . | TRBD2 | TRBV12-5 | TGTGCTAGTGGTTTGGTAAGACTAGCGGGAGAGGGCACCGGGGAGCTGTTTTTT | CASGLVRLAGEGTGELFF
TRBJ2-7 | once | . | TRBV19 | TGTGCCAGTAAGCCAGGGGTTAGCTCCTACGAGCAGTACTTC | CASKPGVSSYEQYF
TRBJ2-1 | . | TRBD2 | TRBV6-2/TRBV6-3 | TGTGCCAGCAGTCCGACTAGCGGCGTCAAGCAGTTCTTC | CASSPTSGVKQFF
TRBJ1-2 | . | TRBD1 | TRBV19 | TGTGCCAGTAGTATTCGACAGGGGAACTATGGCTACACCTTC | CASSIRQGNYGYTF
TRBJ1-1 | few | . | TRBV29-1 | TGCAGCGTTGGGGGGGGAGCTGAAGCTTTCTTT | CSVGGGAEAFF
TRBJ2-4 | . | . | TRBV6-1 | TGTGCCAGCAGTGAAAGGGGTGCCTCGAACATTCAGTACTTC | CASSERGASNIQYF
TRBJ1-1 | . | . | TRBV10-1 | TGCGCCAGCAGTGATCAACAGGGCTTTCCCCCCCTTGAAGCTTTCTTT | CASSDQQGFPPLEAFF
TRBJ2-5 | . | TRBD2 | TRBV2 | TGTGCCAGCAAGCGGGAGGCCCCAGAGACCCAGTACTTC | CASKREAPETQYF
TRBJ2-1 | once | . | TRBV10-1 | TGCGCCAGCAGTGAGACCCCGTCCTTAGACAATGAGCAGTTCTTC | CASSETPSLDNEQFF
TRBJ2-1 | . | TRBD2 | TRBV11-3 | TGTGCCAGCAGCTCGTCGACTAGCTATTACAATGAGCAGTTCTTC | CASSSSTSYYNEQFF